This T cell receptor (beta chain) is drawn from a study of CD8 T cells in Susac syndrome (dated by TCRdb to the late 2010s). Describing the broader study: Whether CD8+ T cell activation and differentiation in Susac syndrome was antigen driven was tested using repertoire sequencing. Paper-wide results and their limitations: The TCR sequencing and HLA analysis was acknowledged to have included a relatively small number of individuals.

High-throughput TCR beta sequencing profiled peripheral blood CD8+ and CD4+ T cells from healthy donors, Susac syndrome patients and multiple sclerosis patients. The healthy donors served as controls matched for age and sex. Bulk CD8+ and CD4+ T cells were purified by magnetic negative isolation, whereas CD8+ TEMRA cells were enriched by FACS. Blood was drawn into EDTA tubes, processed within 24 hours, and PBMCs were isolated by density gradient centrifugation. PBMCs intended for TCR sequencing were cryopreserved in liquid nitrogen and were subsequently thawed in a 37 degrees C water bath. A purity of at least 90% was achieved for sorted or isolated CD4+, CD8+ and CD8+ TEMRA cells. The trim is 5 bases for V and 3 bases for J, with a gap of 8 bases between the germline ends. For CDR1 and CDR2, the germline V gene (reference sequence) lists DFQATT and SNEGSKA. Taken from cysteine to phenylalanine, the CDR3 has 11 residues. Only the CDR3 region is kept as DNA, spanning 33 bases read in frame from base 1.

RNA was extracted with the RNeasy kit and about 0.5 to 1 ug was reverse transcribed using random hexamers. TCR beta CDR3 regions were amplified with the immunoSEQ multiplex PCR assay covering 54 Vbeta and 13 Jbeta segments. PCR amplification bias was corrected using a synthetic template baseline for primer optimization and computational correction. The authors processed their data as follows. Only productive sequences were kept, with reads annotated to V, D and J genes according to IMGT and analyzed in immunoSEQ Analyzer. To calculate clonality, Shannon entropy was normalized by log2 of the number of productive unique sequences and then subtracted from one. For each patient and control, public and private clones were evaluated among the 100 most prevalent clones. Clones were defined as Susac-specific when absent from the healthy and MS cohorts, from over a thousand published viral clones and from other ImmuneACCESS disease sequences. TCRdb reprocessed the public reads (quality trimming at Q25 with fastp, clone calling with MiXCR) and kept in-frame beta chains. CDR3 protein sequences are deduplicated, and each keeps its most common genes and DNA. It is TCRdb's table, rather than the study itself, that gives the V and J calls and clone size. Within this sample are roughly 190,000 distinct CDR3 sequences, with about 95% of them counted one time only. Approximately 0.098% of the sample comes from the top ten.

As for this clonotype: Its recognized antigen is unknown. Per-nucleotide qualities are absent, and no much larger clonotype sits a single base away.

This sequence uses TRBV20-1 and TRBJ2-7; the D gene remains uncertain. The TCR sequence derives from a human donor in good health. Sequencing was performed on CD4+ T cells from PBMCs. DNA sequence: TGCAGTGCTCCGTTGTTCTACGAGCAGTACTTC. It encodes CSAPLFYEQYF.